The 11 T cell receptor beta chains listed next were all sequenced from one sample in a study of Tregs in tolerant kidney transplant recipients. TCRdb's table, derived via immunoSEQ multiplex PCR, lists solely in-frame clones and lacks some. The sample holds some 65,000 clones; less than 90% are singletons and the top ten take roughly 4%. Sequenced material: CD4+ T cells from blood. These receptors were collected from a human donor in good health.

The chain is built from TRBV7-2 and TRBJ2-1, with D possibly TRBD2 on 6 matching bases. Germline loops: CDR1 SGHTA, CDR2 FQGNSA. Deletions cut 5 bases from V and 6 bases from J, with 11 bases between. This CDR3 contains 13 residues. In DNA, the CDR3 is TGTGCCAGCAGCAATGGGGGGAGCAATGAGCAGTTCTTC. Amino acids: CASSNGGSNEQFF.

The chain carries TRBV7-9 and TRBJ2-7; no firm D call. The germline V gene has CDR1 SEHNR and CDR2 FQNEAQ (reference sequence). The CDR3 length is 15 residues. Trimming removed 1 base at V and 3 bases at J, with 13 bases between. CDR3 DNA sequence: TGTGCCAGCAGCTTAGAGGGATTCGCAAACTACGAGCAGTACTTC. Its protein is CASSLEGFANYEQYF.

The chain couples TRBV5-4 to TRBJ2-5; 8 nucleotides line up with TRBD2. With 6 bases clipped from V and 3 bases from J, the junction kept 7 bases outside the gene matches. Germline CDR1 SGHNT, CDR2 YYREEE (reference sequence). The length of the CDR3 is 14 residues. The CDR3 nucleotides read TGTGCCAGCACCACAGGGCGGGGGGAAGAGACCCAGTACTTC. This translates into CASTTGRGEETQYF.

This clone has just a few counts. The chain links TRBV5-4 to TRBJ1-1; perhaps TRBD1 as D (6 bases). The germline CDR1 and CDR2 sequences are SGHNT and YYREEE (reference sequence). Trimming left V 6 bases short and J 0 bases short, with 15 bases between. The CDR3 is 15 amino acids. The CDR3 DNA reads TGTGCCAGCATCAGGCAGGGGCAGATGAACACTGAAGCTTTCTTT. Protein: CASIRQGQMNTEAFF.

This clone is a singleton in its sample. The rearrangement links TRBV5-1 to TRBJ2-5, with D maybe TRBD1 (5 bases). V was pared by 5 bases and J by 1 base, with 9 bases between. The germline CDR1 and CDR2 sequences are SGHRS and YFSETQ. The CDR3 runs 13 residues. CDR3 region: CASSGQGQETQYF. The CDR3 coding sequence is TGCGCCAGCAGTGGGCAGGGCCAAGAGACCCAGTACTTC.

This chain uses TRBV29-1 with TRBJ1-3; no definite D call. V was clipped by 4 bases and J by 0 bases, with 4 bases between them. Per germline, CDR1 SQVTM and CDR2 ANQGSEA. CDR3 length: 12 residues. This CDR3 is CSVVSSGNTIYF. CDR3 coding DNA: TGCAGCGTTGTCAGCTCTGGAAACACCATATATTTT.

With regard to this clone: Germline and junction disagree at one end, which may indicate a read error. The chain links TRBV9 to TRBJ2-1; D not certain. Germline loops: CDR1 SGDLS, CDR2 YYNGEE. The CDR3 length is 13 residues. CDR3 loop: CASSVGPWAELFF. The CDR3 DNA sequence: TGTGCCAGCAGCGTAGGACCCTGGGCTGAGCTGTTCTTC.

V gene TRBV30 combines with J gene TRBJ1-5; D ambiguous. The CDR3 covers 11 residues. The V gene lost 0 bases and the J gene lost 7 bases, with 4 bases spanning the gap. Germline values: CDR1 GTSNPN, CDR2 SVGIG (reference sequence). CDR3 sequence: CAWSVDQPQHF. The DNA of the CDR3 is TGTGCCTGGAGTGTGGACCAGCCCCAGCATTTT.

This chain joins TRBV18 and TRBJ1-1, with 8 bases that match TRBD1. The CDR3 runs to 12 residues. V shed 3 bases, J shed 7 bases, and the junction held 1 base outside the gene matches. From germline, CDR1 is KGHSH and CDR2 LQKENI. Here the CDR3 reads CASSPGQGEAFF. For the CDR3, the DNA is TGTGCCAGCTCACCTGGACAGGGTGAAGCTTTCTTT.

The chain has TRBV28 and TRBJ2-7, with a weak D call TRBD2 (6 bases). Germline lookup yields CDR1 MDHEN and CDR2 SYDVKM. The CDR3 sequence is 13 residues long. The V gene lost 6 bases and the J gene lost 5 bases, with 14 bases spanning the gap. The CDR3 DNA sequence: TGTGCCAGCAGCCTTCCTCCTAGCGACGAGCAGTACTTC. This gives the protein CASSLPPSDEQYF.

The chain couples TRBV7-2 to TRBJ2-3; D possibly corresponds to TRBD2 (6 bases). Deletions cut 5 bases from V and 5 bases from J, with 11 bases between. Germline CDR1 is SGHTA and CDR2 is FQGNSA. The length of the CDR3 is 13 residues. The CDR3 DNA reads TGTGCCAGCAGCCAAAACGGGGGAGATACGCAGTATTTT. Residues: CASSQNGGDTQYF.